These 2 T cell receptor beta chains originate from one sample sequenced in a study of blood T cell repertoires in COVID-19 (dated by TCRdb to about 2020). Library creation used the immunoSEQ multiplex PCR assay. Here the immuneACCESS table is served through TCRdb, limited to in-frame sequences with V and J called. Missing clones are a known gap in these copies; in checked studies unresolved V genes cover under half, and the rest lacks a known reason. In this sample the table shows under 250,000 clones, roughly nine tenths of which occur a single time. The ten largest clones take up approximately 3.4% of the sample. Sample: PBMCs or T cells enriched from blood (not recorded which). These receptors originate from a woman in her late teens or twenties in a cohort exposed to, infected with or recovered from COVID-19 (not recorded which).

The chain carries TRBV7-9 and TRBJ2-1; 9 bases are shared with TRBD2. In germline, CDR1 is SEHNR, CDR2 FQNEAQ (reference sequence). Trimming took 5 bases from V and 5 from J; bases not matched to a gene: 7. CDR3 length: 15 amino acids. The CDR3 DNA is TGTGCCAGCAGCGCCGGGACTAGCCCCCACAATGAGCAGTTCTTC. Its protein is CASSAGTSPHNEQFF.

This chain's CDR3 is CASSEALPVNTEAFF. CDR3 coding DNA: TGTGCCAGCAGTGAAGCGTTACCGGTGAACACTGAAGCTTTCTTT. The chain has TRBV2 and TRBJ1-1; D gene unclear. The germline gives CDR1 SNHLY, CDR2 FYNNEI. CDR3 length: 15 amino acids. V shed 0 bases and J shed 0 bases, with 8 bases lying between them.